Listed below are T cell receptor beta chains from one sample, sequenced in a study of T cell responses to AZD1222 COVID-19 vaccine. The table came from immunoSEQ multiplex PCR; TCRdb's copy has only in-frame clones and leaves some out. The table records 55,000 to 85,000 clones, less than 90% of them present only once. The sample consisted of peripheral blood, taken on day 0 of AZD1222 vaccination. These receptors all come from an adult in good health. The CDR3 runs from the conserved cysteine through the conserved F or W. The D gene is left open where the match is weak. Some rows mark clone size as missing; the rest say once, few, many or name a class of expanded clone.

cdr3_length	j_call	clone_size	d_call	v_call	cdr3_nt	cdr3_aa
14	TRBJ1-5	NA	NA	TRBV19	TGTGCCAGTAGTATCGAGAGGAGCAATCAGCCCCAGCATTTT	CASSIERSNQPQHF
13	TRBJ1-2	NA	NA	TRBV3-1/TRBV3-2	TGTGCCAGCAGCCCTGGGGGGGCGGGCGGCTACACCTTC	CASSPGGAGGYTF
15	TRBJ2-3	NA	NA	TRBV6-5	TGTGCCAGCAGTTACACGGACACTAGCACAGATACGCAGTATTTT	CASSYTDTSTDTQYF
12	TRBJ1-2	NA	NA	TRBV6-2/TRBV6-3	TGTGCCAGCAGTATTTCTAACTATGGCTACACCTTC	CASSISNYGYTF
13	TRBJ1-2	NA	NA	TRBV19	TGTGCCAGTAGTATCTGGGGAAACTATGGCTACACCTTC	CASSIWGNYGYTF
11	TRBJ2-7	NA	NA	TRBV30	TGTGCCTGGAGTTTAGGCTACGAGCAGTACTTC	CAWSLGYEQYF
16	TRBJ2-3	NA	NA	TRBV9	TGTGCCAGCAGCCCCGGTAAAAGTTCCCTCACCGATACGCAGTATTTT	CASSPGKSSLTDTQYF
13	TRBJ1-6	NA	NA	TRBV6-5	TGTGCCAGCAGTCGGACAGTTGATTCACCCCTCCACTTT	CASSRTVDSPLHF
18	TRBJ1-3	NA	TRBD1	TRBV28	TGTGCCAGCAATTCCTGGACAGGGTCCTCAGGTGCTGGAAACACCATATATTTT	CASNSWTGSSGAGNTIYF
13	TRBJ2-7	NA	NA	TRBV6-5	TGTGCCAGCAGTTATGGACGCCGCTACGAGCAGTACTTC	CASSYGRRYEQYF
15	TRBJ1-1	NA	NA	TRBV6-1	TGTGCCAGCAGTGAAATGAGGGGCATGAACACTGAAGCTTTCTTT	CASSEMRGMNTEAFF
13	TRBJ1-2	NA	NA	TRBV28	TGTGCCAGCACGGAGGCAAACCCAACCAGCTACACCTTC	CASTEANPTSYTF
16	TRBJ2-5	NA	TRBD2	TRBV7-9	TGTGCCAGCAGCAGGATGGGACTAGCGGGGGAAGAGACCCAGTACTTC	CASSRMGLAGEETQYF
15	TRBJ2-3	NA	TRBD2	TRBV5-1	TGCGCCAGCAGCTTGGACGGGGGGGGCACAGATACGCAGTATTTT	CASSLDGGGTDTQYF
13	TRBJ1-4	NA	TRBD1	TRBV5-1	TGCGCCAGCAGCCACAGGGGGGGAGAAAAACTGTTTTTT	CASSHRGGEKLFF
14	TRBJ1-2	NA	NA	TRBV3-1/TRBV3-2	TGTGCCAGCAGCCGAGGTGCGTCTAACTATGGCTACACCTTC	CASSRGASNYGYTF
18	TRBJ1-5	NA	NA	TRBV28	TGTGCCAGCAGTTTGTATAGTATCGGGGGGCAGAGCAATCAGCCCCAGCATTTT	CASSLYSIGGQSNQPQHF
14	TRBJ1-1	few	TRBD1	TRBV19	TGTGCCAGTAGTATACAGGGGGCGAACACTGAAGCTTTCTTT	CASSIQGANTEAFF
14	TRBJ1-1	NA	NA	TRBV7-2	TGTGCCAGCAGCTTAATGACAGCAAACACTGAAGCTTTCTTT	CASSLMTANTEAFF
15	TRBJ2-1	NA	NA	TRBV12-5	TGTGCTAGTGGTTGGGGGGCCCCCTCCTACAATGAGCAGTTCTTC	CASGWGAPSYNEQFF
13	TRBJ1-2	NA	TRBD1	TRBV30	TGTGCCTGGACCTTGTGGACAGGGGGCGGCTACACCTTC	CAWTLWTGGGYTF
15	TRBJ2-7	NA	TRBD2	TRBV28	TGTGCCAGCAGCACTCCGGGACTAGCCTCCTACGAGCAGTACTTC	CASSTPGLASYEQYF
13	TRBJ2-1	NA	NA	TRBV30	TGTGCCTGGAGTGTAGTCGTCTACAATGAGCAGTTCTTC	CAWSVVVYNEQFF
13	TRBJ1-1	NA	TRBD1	TRBV3-1/TRBV3-2	TGTGCCAGCAGCCAAGATCGACAGGGTACAGCTTTCTTT	CASSQDRQGTAFF
13	TRBJ2-2	NA	NA	TRBV6-5	TGTGCCAGCAGTTATTTTTCCCCCGGGGAGCTGTTTTTT	CASSYFSPGELFF
16	TRBJ1-4	NA	TRBD1	TRBV7-9	TGTGCCAGCAACAACGGGGGCCGGACAGGGAATGAAAAACTGTTTTTT	CASNNGGRTGNEKLFF
15	TRBJ1-1	NA	NA	TRBV27	TGTGCCAGCAGTTTACGTACCCAAAGAGGCACTGAAGCTTTCTTT	CASSLRTQRGTEAFF
15	TRBJ1-2	NA	TRBD1	TRBV24-1	TGTGCCACCAGCCCCCGGACAGGGTATAACTATGGCTACACCTTC	CATSPRTGYNYGYTF
14	TRBJ2-2	NA	TRBD1	TRBV6-5	TGTGCCAGCATAGGACAGGCCGACACCGGGGAGCTGTTTTTT	CASIGQADTGELFF
15	TRBJ1-2	NA	NA	TRBV4-2	TGTGCCAGCAGCCAAGACGGGGGTAACACCTATGGCTACACCTTC	CASSQDGGNTYGYTF
15	TRBJ1-6	NA	NA	TRBV20-1	TGCAGTGCTAGTGGTCTGGGGGCGGCCAATTCACCCCTCCACTTT	CSASGLGAANSPLHF
11	TRBJ1-2	NA	NA	TRBV12-3/TRBV12-4	TGTGCCAGCAGTGTACGGGGAGGCTACACCTTC	CASSVRGGYTF
16	TRBJ2-2	once	NA	TRBV18	TGTGCCAGCTCACCACCGGGCGGGGCCGTCACCGGGGAGCTGTTTTTT	CASSPPGGAVTGELFF
21	TRBJ2-3	NA	TRBD1	TRBV24-1	TGTGCCACCAGTGATTTTGCCCCCGGGACAGCTAACTCCTTGCCCACAGATACGCAGTATTTT	CATSDFAPGTANSLPTDTQYF
13	TRBJ1-2	NA	NA	TRBV27	TGTGCCAGCAGGGACGGCCCTAACTATGGCTACACCTTC	CASRDGPNYGYTF
16	TRBJ1-5	NA	NA	TRBV2	TGTGCCAGCAGTGAATATTTATCAGGGCTCAACCAGCCCCAGCATTTT	CASSEYLSGLNQPQHF
14	TRBJ2-2	NA	NA	TRBV7-2	TGTGCCAGTTCATACGGACAGAACACCGGGGAGCTGTTTTTT	CASSYGQNTGELFF
15	TRBJ1-2	NA	NA	TRBV4-1	TGCGCCAGCAGCCCCACAGATCGACGCTACTATGGCTACACCTTC	CASSPTDRRYYGYTF
12	TRBJ1-1	NA	NA	TRBV9	TGTGCCAGCAGCAAGCAGGAATCTGAAGCTTTCTTT	CASSKQESEAFF
16	TRBJ2-1	NA	TRBD2	TRBV28	TGTGCCAGCAGTTTCACCCTAGCGGGGGGGTACAATGAGCAGTTCTTC	CASSFTLAGGYNEQFF
14	TRBJ2-3	NA	NA	TRBV5-1	TGCGCCAGCAGTATCCCTCTAATCACAGATACGCAGTATTTT	CASSIPLITDTQYF
15	TRBJ2-1	once	TRBD1	TRBV5-1	TGCGCCAGCAGAGCCACCGGGACAGCCGTCAGTGAGCAGTTCTTC	CASRATGTAVSEQFF
16	TRBJ1-6	NA	NA	TRBV9	TGTGCCAGCGCTGGTGGAGGACGCACCTATAATTCACCCCTCCACTTT	CASAGGGRTYNSPLHF
15	TRBJ1-1	NA	TRBD1	TRBV7-9	TGTGCCAGCAGCTTAGCAGGGGGCCGGAACACTGAAGCTTTCTTT	CASSLAGGRNTEAFF
16	TRBJ2-5	NA	TRBD2	TRBV4-1	TGCGCCAGCAGCCAAGACCTAGCGGGGGCCCAAGAGACCCAGTACTTC	CASSQDLAGAQETQYF
16	TRBJ1-6	NA	TRBD1	TRBV14	TGTGCCAGCAACACCGGGACAGGGATCCATAATTCACCCCTCCACTTT	CASNTGTGIHNSPLHF
16	TRBJ2-2	NA	NA	TRBV5-1	TGCGCCAGCAGCTGGTCCGGGGGGCTTAACACCGGGGAGCTGTTTTTT	CASSWSGGLNTGELFF